The sequence of this T cell receptor beta chain was determined in a study of blood T cell repertoires in COVID-19. Whole-study context: The United States, Italy and Spain supplied acute and convalescent COVID-19 samples. The cDNA or gDNA used as material had been derived from T cells, B-cell-depleted T cells, or PBMCs.

As handled by the study authors: For nucleated cells, counts were estimated from reference gene primer amplification. Sequencing used immunoSEQ multiplex PCR; TCRdb keeps in-frame clones, though not all of them. V and J calls and clone size are those listed in that table; D and trimming were worked out from the DNA. The sample records 150,000 or so clones, around 90% being singletons. The Seattle patients joined while their infection was active and were tracked longitudinally afterward. The CDR3 length is 14 residues. In germline, CDR1 is KGHDR, CDR2 SFDVKD. The V gene end was trimmed by 0 bases and the J gene end by 8 bases; junction bases not matched to a gene: 3.

J is TRBJ1-5 and V is TRBV24-1, with 7 bases matching TRBD1. Sequenced sample: peripheral blood. The receptor comes from a man between 60 and 75 years old with COVID-19, enrolled during active disease. Written as DNA, the CDR3 is TGTGCCACCAGTGATTTGGGGACAGTAAAGCCCCAGCATTTT. Its translation: CATSDLGTVKPQHF.